These T cell receptor beta chains were read from a single sample in a study of OX40 agonist ivuxolimab in advanced cancers. The repertoire was sequenced with immunoSEQ multiplex PCR; TCRdb's copy has only in-frame clones and lacks some. The data contain about 30,000 clones, 75% to 85% of them seen just once; the ten biggest clones take up about a fifth. This specimen consisted of CD4+ or CD8+ T cells sorted from blood, obtained in a trial of the OX40 agonist ivuxolimab. These receptors came from an adult with an advanced solid tumor such as melanoma, head and neck, liver or kidney cancer. The CDR3 runs from the conserved cysteine through the conserved F or W. Fields, in order: V gene, J gene, clone size, D gene, CDR3 protein, CDR3 DNA. D genes are given only for firm matches. Not every row has a clone size; where given, it reads once, few, many or a size class.

TRBV28,TRBJ1-5,NA,NA,CASGGTEPQHF,TGTGCCAGCGGCGGAACGGAGCCCCAGCATTTT
TRBV5-5,TRBJ2-6,NA,NA,CASSLRAQSPSGANVLTF,TGTGCCAGCAGCTTGCGGGCCCAAAGCCCTTCTGGGGCCAACGTCCTGACTTTC
TRBV7-9,TRBJ2-5,NA,NA,CASSLAGPQYF,TGTGCCAGCAGCTTAGCGGGGCCCCAGTACTTC
TRBV10-3,TRBJ2-7,NA,NA,CAISEDGPTYEQYF,TGTGCCATCAGTGAGGATGGGCCAACCTACGAGCAGTACTTC
TRBV6-5,TRBJ1-1,NA,NA,CASSQGGNTEAFF,TGTGCCAGCAGTCAGGGTGGGAACACTGAAGCTTTCTTT
TRBV6-5,TRBJ1-2,NA,NA,CASSYSNNNYGYTF,TGTGCCAGCAGTTACTCGAACAATAACTATGGCTACACCTTC
TRBV4-1,TRBJ2-1,NA,TRBD2,CASSQPRTSGGAGEQFF,TGCGCCAGCAGCCAACCCAGGACTAGCGGGGGGGCGGGGGAGCAGTTCTTC
TRBV6-5,TRBJ2-5,NA,NA,CASSPRGPETQYF,TGTGCCAGCAGCCCCCGGGGGCCGGAGACCCAGTACTTC
TRBV18,TRBJ1-5,few,NA,CASSPVGGKDQPQHF,TGTGCCAGCTCACCCGTCGGAGGGAAGGATCAGCCCCAGCATTTT
TRBV2,TRBJ2-7,NA,NA,CASSESLVLFYEQYF,TGTGCCAGCAGTGAAAGTTTGGTCTTGTTCTACGAGCAGTACTTC
TRBV29-1,TRBJ2-3,NA,NA,CSVYGGITDTQYF,TGCAGCGTTTATGGGGGGATCACAGATACGCAGTATTTT
TRBV6-1,TRBJ1-5,once,NA,CASSFGPPGDQPQHF,TGTGCCAGCAGCTTTGGACCCCCGGGAGATCAGCCCCAGCATTTT
TRBV19,TRBJ2-7,NA,NA,CASSTRRRRTYEQYF,TGTGCCAGTAGTACCCGGAGGAGGCGAACCTACGAGCAGTACTTC
TRBV18,TRBJ1-3,NA,NA,CASSPTTRGSGNTIYF,TGTGCCAGCTCACCGACTACGCGGGGTTCTGGAAACACCATATATTTT
TRBV11-1,TRBJ2-2,NA,NA,CASSRPAGELFF,TGTGCCAGCAGCAGACCCGCCGGGGAGCTGTTTTTT
TRBV4-2,TRBJ2-7,NA,TRBD2,CASSQDSNGLAGAYEQYF,TGTGCCAGCAGCCAAGATTCCAACGGGCTAGCGGGGGCCTACGAGCAGTACTTC
TRBV7-2,TRBJ2-7,NA,TRBD2,CASSTQSGGAYEQYF,TGTGCCAGCAGCACCCAAAGCGGGGGGGCCTACGAGCAGTACTTC
TRBV6-6,TRBJ1-1,NA,TRBD1,CASSRTGRSTEAFF,TGTGCCAGCAGTAGGACAGGGAGAAGTACTGAAGCTTTCTTT
TRBV9,TRBJ2-1,NA,TRBD1,CASCDRDRERNNEQFF,TGTGCCAGCTGTGACAGGGACAGGGAAAGGAACAATGAGCAGTTCTTC
TRBV5-8,TRBJ1-2,NA,NA,CASSNTGRANYGYTF,TGTGCCAGCAGCAATACAGGGAGAGCTAACTATGGCTACACCTTC
TRBV6-1,TRBJ2-1,NA,NA,CASSEMWEQFF,TGTGCCAGCAGTGAAATGTGGGAGCAGTTCTTC
TRBV7-6,TRBJ2-1,NA,NA,CASTSRGATFYNEQFF,TGTGCCAGCACCTCTCGTGGGGCTACCTTTTACAATGAGCAGTTCTTC
TRBV7-2,TRBJ2-3,NA,TRBD2,CASSLGGAGTTDTQYF,TGTGCCAGCAGCTTGGGGGGAGCGGGGACCACAGATACGCAGTATTTT
TRBV28,TRBJ2-7,once,NA,CASSPTKTNLYEQYF,TGTGCCAGCAGTCCCACAAAGACCAACCTCTACGAGCAGTACTTC
TRBV19,TRBJ1-2,NA,TRBD1,CASNRGRDGYTF,TGTGCCAGTAACAGGGGGAGAGATGGCTACACCTTC
TRBV30,TRBJ2-5,NA,TRBD2,CAWSRGGQETQYF,TGTGCCTGGAGTCGCGGGGGCCAAGAGACCCAGTACTTC
TRBV2,TRBJ1-1,NA,NA,CASSPQTVGEQSEAFF,TGTGCCAGCAGCCCACAGACAGTAGGGGAGCAGTCTGAAGCTTTCTTT
TRBV6-1,TRBJ2-7,few,NA,CASSEGSTLRHEQYF,TGTGCCAGCAGTGAAGGGTCAACCCTCAGGCACGAGCAGTACTTC
TRBV7-3,TRBJ1-1,NA,NA,CASSLIQGGVGTEAFF,TGTGCCAGCAGCTTAATACAGGGAGGGGTTGGGACTGAAGCTTTCTTT
TRBV7-2,TRBJ2-5,NA,NA,CASSLAGGPETQYF,TGTGCCAGCAGCTTAGCGGGGGGGCCGGAGACCCAGTACTTC
TRBV7-8,TRBJ1-2,NA,NA,CASSPQLGGYTF,TGTGCCAGCAGCCCCCAGCTTGGTGGCTACACCTTC
TRBV19,TRBJ1-5,once,NA,CASSIDQSGPLNQPQHF,TGTGCCAGTAGTATAGATCAGTCGGGGCCTCTCAATCAGCCCCAGCATTTT
TRBV4-2,TRBJ1-4,NA,NA,CASTFATDPTNEKLFF,TGTGCCAGCACCTTTGCCACAGACCCAACTAATGAAAAACTGTTTTTT
TRBV7-9,TRBJ2-5,NA,TRBD1,CASSPLPLDRGETQYF,TGTGCCAGCAGCCCCCTCCCCCTCGACAGGGGAGAGACCCAGTACTTC
TRBV18,TRBJ1-1,once,NA,CASSPPRGRGTEAFF,TGTGCCAGCTCACCCCCCAGGGGAAGAGGCACTGAAGCTTTCTTT
TRBV6-5,TRBJ2-1,NA,TRBD1,CASTPIDRENEQFF,TGTGCCAGCACCCCTATCGACAGGGAAAATGAGCAGTTCTTC
TRBV11-3,TRBJ2-2,NA,NA,CASSFTYTGELFF,TGTGCCAGCAGCTTTACGTACACCGGGGAGCTGTTTTTT
TRBV9,TRBJ1-1,NA,TRBD1,CASSYRGLNTEAFF,TGTGCCAGCAGTTACAGGGGTTTGAACACTGAAGCTTTCTTT
TRBV11-3,TRBJ2-1,NA,TRBD1,CASSPTGTVGNEQFF,TGTGCCAGCAGCCCCACCGGGACAGTTGGTAATGAGCAGTTCTTC
TRBV6-6,TRBJ1-5,NA,NA,CASGLRGRGFQPQHF,TGTGCCAGCGGATTAAGGGGACGGGGGTTTCAGCCCCAGCATTTT
TRBV7-8,TRBJ1-2,NA,TRBD1,CASSSRQGNGYTF,TGTGCCAGCAGCTCAAGACAGGGGAATGGCTACACCTTC
TRBV6-1,TRBJ1-3,once,NA,CASSDQTGNTIYF,TGTGCCAGCAGTGACCAGACTGGGAACACCATATATTTT
TRBV2,TRBJ1-4,NA,TRBD1,CASSEQGGVTNEKLFF,TGTGCCAGCAGTGAACAGGGGGGGGTAACTAATGAAAAACTGTTTTTT
TRBV20-1,TRBJ2-7,NA,NA,CSVIRTYEQYF,TGCAGTGTGATAAGGACCTACGAGCAGTACTTC